Below, 18 T cell receptor beta chains from the same sample are listed, as sequenced in a study of blood T cell repertoires in COVID-19. Only in-frame clones appear in the TCRdb table, and some are missing; sequencing was by immunoSEQ multiplex PCR. The sample has around 87,000 clones; 75% to 85% are singletons. Sample: peripheral blood. The receptors derive from a woman of 80 years or more with acute or convalescent COVID-19.

This clone was counted between two and nine times. The gene calls are TRBV3-1 (or the pseudogene TRBV3-2) and TRBJ2-5; TRBD1 agrees at 7 bases. CDR1 and CDR2 from the germline V gene are LGHDT and YNNKEL (reference sequence). This CDR3 comprises 14 residues. V lost 0 bases and J lost 4; bases outside the gene matches: 2. The CDR3 region has the DNA TGTGCCAGCAGCCAAGACAGGGGGAGAGAGACCCAGTACTTC. Protein: CASSQDRGRETQYF.

The chain uses TRBV7-2 and TRBJ2-5; 7 nucleotides match TRBD1. The CDR3 extends over 15 amino acids. The V gene end was trimmed by 3 bases and the J gene end by 0 bases; junction bases not matched to a gene: 4. Germline lookup yields CDR1 SGHTA and CDR2 FQGNSA. The CDR3 DNA reads TGTGCCAGCAGCTTCGGGACAGCTTACCAAGAGACCCAGTACTTC. It yields the protein CASSFGTAYQETQYF.

The chain carries TRBV6-6 and TRBJ1-5; TRBD1 agrees at 9 bases. CDR1 and CDR2 from the germline V gene are MNHNY and SVGAGI (reference sequence). There are 15 residues in the CDR3. V was clipped by 4 bases and J by 2 bases; unmatched bases: 3. This chain's CDR3 is CASSSGQGGNQPQHF. CDR3 nucleotides: TGTGCCAGCAGTTCGGGACAGGGAGGCAATCAGCCCCAGCATTTT.

The chain couples TRBV6-2 or TRBV6-3 to TRBJ2-7; D gene uncertain. Germline loops: CDR1 MNHEY, CDR2 SVGEGT. CDR3 size: 13 residues. Trimming stripped 4 bases from V and 2 bases from J, with 9 bases between. The CDR3 loop reads CASSWLEAYEQYF. The CDR3, as DNA: TGTGCCAGCAGTTGGCTAGAGGCCTACGAGCAGTACTTC.

The chain joins TRBV7-2 to TRBJ2-7, with D perhaps TRBD2 (5 bases). Germline loops: CDR1 SGHTA, CDR2 FQGNSA. The CDR3 is made up of 14 amino acids. Trimming took 3 bases from V and 2 from J, leaving 11 bases between them. The chain's CDR3 is CASSLGIGAYEQYF. The DNA for the CDR3 is TGTGCCAGCAGCTTGGGGATCGGGGCCTACGAGCAGTACTTC.

This clone was detected only a few times. The V and J genes are TRBV27 and TRBJ2-7; 7 bases match TRBD1. Germline V gene lookup returns CDR1 MNHEY and CDR2 SMNVEV (reference sequence). The CDR3 covers 15 residues. The ends lost 6 bases at V and 2 bases at J; junction bases unmatched: 10. CDR3 nucleotides: TGTGCCAGCAGCTCGACAGGGTTCAACCCCTACGAGCAGTACTTC. It yields the protein CASSSTGFNPYEQYF.

V gene TRBV7-2 combines with J gene TRBJ2-3, with D uncertain. This CDR3 comprises 14 residues. CDR1 and CDR2 (germline): SGHTA, FQGNSA. The germline V and J ends were trimmed by 1 base and 0 bases, with 5 bases remaining between them. In DNA, the CDR3 is TGTGCCAGCAGCTTAGGGGCTAGCACAGATACGCAGTATTTT. Its protein is CASSLGASTDTQYF.

The DNA of the CDR3 is TGTGCCTGGCAAACAGTGTTCTATGGCTACACCTTC. This gives the protein CAWQTVFYGYTF. The chain is built from TRBV30 and TRBJ1-2; D is unclear. The CDR3 extends over 12 amino acids. Germline V CDR1 and CDR2: GTSNPN, SVGIG (reference sequence). V lost 5 bases and J lost 4, with 11 bases in between. Supplemented by reference TRBV30 and TRBJ1-2, the full variable domain reads SQTIHQWPATLVQPVGSPLSLECTVEGTSNPNLYWYRQAAGRGLQLLFYSVGIGQISSEVPQNLSASRPQDRQFILSSKKLLLSDSGFYLCAWQTVFYGYTFGSGTRLTVV.

The J gene is TRBJ1-1, the V gene TRBV4-1, with D unclear. V lost 0 bases to trimming and J lost 4 bases, with 12 bases between them. In germline, CDR1 is MGHRA, CDR2 YSYEKL. This CDR3 is 15 amino acids long. CDR3 residues: CASSQEGRAGTEAFF. CDR3 DNA sequence: TGCGCCAGCAGCCAAGAAGGTCGAGCGGGCACTGAAGCTTTCTTT.

This clone was seen only a few times. This sequence joins TRBV10-3 and TRBJ2-2; D uncertain. The CDR3 consists of 12 residues. Germline CDR1 is ENHRY and CDR2 is SYGVKD. Trimming removed 11 bases at V and 7 bases at J, with 14 bases between. The CDR3 nucleotides read TGTGCCGGAGCCTCTCGCTACGGGGAGCTGTTTTTT. Its translation is CAGASRYGELFF.

The CDR3 DNA is TGTGCCAGCAGTTTACGAGGGTTTTTCGGGACAGGGGGCAACTATGGCTACACCTTC. It specifies CASSLRGFFGTGGNYGYTF. The rearrangement joins TRBV27 to TRBJ1-2, with TRBD1 matching 12 bases. With 2 bases clipped from V and 2 bases from J, the junction kept 12 bases outside the gene matches. Germline loops: CDR1 MNHEY, CDR2 SMNVEV (reference sequence). The CDR3 runs 19 residues.

This clone was detected only once. The J gene is TRBJ1-2, the V gene TRBV20-1; D is unclear. Germline CDR1 reads DFQATT; CDR2 reads SNEGSKA (reference sequence). Trimming removed 7 bases at V and 14 bases at J, with 20 bases between. The CDR3 has 11 residues. The CDR3 loop reads CSVARDRGRTF. DNA of the CDR3: TGCAGTGTGGCGAGAGATCGGGGAAGGACCTTC.

This clone appeared a few times. The rearrangement joins TRBV5-4 to TRBJ2-1; a weak D match, TRBD2 (5 bases). V lost 0 bases and J 3 bases, leaving 7 bases between the germline ends. From germline, CDR1 is SGHNT and CDR2 YYREEE (reference sequence). The length of the CDR3 is 14 residues. The CDR3 is CASSLGGRYNEQFF. CDR3 nucleotides: TGTGCCAGCAGCTTGGGCGGGCGCTACAATGAGCAGTTCTTC.

This chain links TRBV18 with TRBJ2-7, with D possibly being TRBD1 (6 bases). Germline V gene sequence: CDR1 KGHSH, CDR2 LQKENI. The CDR3 has 14 amino acids. Trimming shortened V by 3 bases and J by 3 bases, and 12 bases separated the two germline ends. The CDR3 DNA reads TGTGCCAGCTCACCGGGGGCCCAAGTCTACGAGCAGTACTTC. It codes for CASSPGAQVYEQYF.

As for this clone: Distinct nucleotide sequences in the sample also encode this CDR3. The chain combines TRBV9 with TRBJ1-5; D is undetermined. Germline values: CDR1 SGDLS, CDR2 YYNGEE. Trimming pared 0 bases from V and 5 bases from J, leaving 3 bases between. CDR3 length equals 12 residues. The CDR3 spells CASSVGDQPQHF. The CDR3 DNA reads as TGTGCCAGCAGCGTAGGAGATCAGCCCCAGCATTTT.

V usage is TRBV2 and J usage is TRBJ2-7, with 9 bases aligning to TRBD1. The CDR3 contains 14 residues. Unmatched junction bases numbered 6, after V lost 6 bases and J lost 3 bases. CDR1 and CDR2 from the germline V gene are SNHLY and FYNNEI. The CDR3 coding sequence is TGTGCCAGCAGGGGGACAGGGCCTTTCTACGAGCAGTACTTC. It yields the protein CASRGTGPFYEQYF.

In this sample, this clone turned up a few times. This chain links TRBV4-3 with TRBJ2-3; 9 bases match TRBD2. Germline V CDR1 and CDR2: LGHNA, YSLEER. V lost 1 base to trimming and J lost 2 bases; unmatched junction nucleotides: 7. The CDR3 spans 17 residues. CDR3 region: CASSQAPSGGTTDTQYF. CDR3 sequence (DNA): TGCGCCAGCAGCCAAGCCCCCAGCGGGGGGACCACAGATACGCAGTATTTT.

J is TRBJ2-5 and V is TRBV7-2; D remains ambiguous. There are 14 residues in the CDR3. Trimming pared 5 bases from V and 0 bases from J, leaving 10 bases between. CDR1 and CDR2 from the germline V gene are SGHTA and FQGNSA. The CDR3 sequence is CASSHRRNQETQYF. The CDR3 DNA is TGTGCCAGCAGCCATAGGAGAAACCAAGAGACCCAGTACTTC.